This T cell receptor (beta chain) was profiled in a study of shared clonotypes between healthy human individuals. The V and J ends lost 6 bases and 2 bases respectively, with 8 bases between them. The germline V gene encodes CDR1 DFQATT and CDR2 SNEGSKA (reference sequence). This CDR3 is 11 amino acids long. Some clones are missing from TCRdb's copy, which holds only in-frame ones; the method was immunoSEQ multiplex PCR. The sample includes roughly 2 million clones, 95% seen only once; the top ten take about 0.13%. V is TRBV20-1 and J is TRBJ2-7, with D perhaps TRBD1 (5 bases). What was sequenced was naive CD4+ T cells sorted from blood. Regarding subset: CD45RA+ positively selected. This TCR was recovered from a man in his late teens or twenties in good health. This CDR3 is CSAMDTYEQYF. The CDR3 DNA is TGCAGTGCCATGGACACCTACGAGCAGTACTTC.